This TCR beta chain was identified during a study of shared clonotypes between healthy human individuals. About the research overall: Plates per donor: three CD4 naive, three CD4 memory, two CD8 naive, one CD8 memory. Whole-study results and caveats: Specimens sampled were limited to blood, with tissue repertoires likely differing. Rarefaction revealed incomplete sorted-subset sequencing despite large depth.

This clone was observed a single time. Antigen: not known. The CDR3 is 14 amino acids. V lost 6 bases and J lost 5; bases outside the gene matches: 10. CDR1 is MNHEY and CDR2 is SVGAGI in the germline V gene. Clones were read by immunoSEQ multiplex PCR, and TCRdb kept only the in-frame ones, dropping some. The sample contains 2 million to 2.5 million clones, approximately 95% of which appear only once. Input material: naive CD4+ T cells sorted from blood. As to subset: CD45RA+ positively selected. The sequence came from a young man in good health. The chain joins TRBV6-5 to TRBJ2-7; 7 positions agree with TRBD2. The CDR3 nucleotides are TGTGCCAGCAGGGGCGGCGGGAGTAACCACGAGCAGTACTTC. It specifies CASRGGGSNHEQYF.